These T cell receptor beta chains were read from a single sample in a study of CD4 T cells in relation to SARS-CoV-2 and coronaviruses. Their cognate antigens are unknown. Generated by immunoSEQ multiplex PCR, the TCRdb table keeps only in-frame clones and is missing some. This sample has 25,000 to 30,000 clones, with 60% to 85% found just once. The sequenced material came from CD4+ T cells from PBMCs, cultured in vitro. All receptors come from a human donor in good health. Both conserved end residues are part of each CDR3. Each record gives: D gene, J gene, clone size, V gene, CDR3 DNA, CDR3 protein. A D gene is named only where the DNA matches it firmly. The size entry is marked missing in some rows and otherwise reads once, few, many or a size class.

D gene: .
J gene: TRBJ2-2
clone size: .
V gene: TRBV5-1
CDR3 DNA: TGCGCCAGCAGTTACAGGGCGAACACCGGGGAGCTGTTTTTT
CDR3 protein: CASSYRANTGELFF

D gene: .
J gene: TRBJ1-4
clone size: .
V gene: TRBV29-1
CDR3 DNA: TGCAGCGCCGAGGAAGGGGGTAGGGAAAAACTGTTTTTT
CDR3 protein: CSAEEGGREKLFF

D gene: TRBD2
J gene: TRBJ2-3
clone size: .
V gene: TRBV9
CDR3 DNA: TGTGCCAGCAGCGTAATAGCGGGAGGGCCTAGAGATACGCAGTATTTT
CDR3 protein: CASSVIAGGPRDTQYF

D gene: .
J gene: TRBJ1-1
clone size: .
V gene: TRBV2
CDR3 DNA: TGTGCCAGCAGCCAGAACACTGAAGCTTTCTTT
CDR3 protein: CASSQNTEAFF

D gene: .
J gene: TRBJ2-5
clone size: few
V gene: TRBV9
CDR3 DNA: TGTGCCAGCAGCGTAAACACCCAAGAGACCCAGTACTTC
CDR3 protein: CASSVNTQETQYF

D gene: TRBD2
J gene: TRBJ2-2
clone size: once
V gene: TRBV7-2
CDR3 DNA: TGTGCCAGCAGCTTAGGAGGACTAGCGGGAGCCGGGGAGCTGTTTTTT
CDR3 protein: CASSLGGLAGAGELFF

D gene: .
J gene: TRBJ1-3
clone size: .
V gene: TRBV2
CDR3 DNA: TGTGCCAGCAGTGAAGAAAGGGGAAACACCATATATTTT
CDR3 protein: CASSEERGNTIYF

D gene: .
J gene: TRBJ2-7
clone size: .
V gene: TRBV7-9
CDR3 DNA: TGTGCCAGCAGCACCTTAGGGGGGAAAGTTTCCTACGAGCAGTACTTC
CDR3 protein: CASSTLGGKVSYEQYF

D gene: TRBD1
J gene: TRBJ2-3
clone size: .
V gene: TRBV5-1
CDR3 DNA: TGCGCCAGCAGCTTGGAACAGGGGGCGAGGGGAGATACGCAGTATTTT
CDR3 protein: CASSLEQGARGDTQYF

D gene: .
J gene: TRBJ1-2
clone size: .
V gene: TRBV20-1
CDR3 DNA: TGCAGTGCCAGTTGGGGTTATGGCTACACCTTC
CDR3 protein: CSASWGYGYTF

D gene: .
J gene: TRBJ2-5
clone size: .
V gene: TRBV14
CDR3 DNA: TGTGCCAGCAGCCAAGAAGGTCGGGGGTACCAAGAGACCCAGTACTTC
CDR3 protein: CASSQEGRGYQETQYF

D gene: TRBD2
J gene: TRBJ2-3
clone size: .
V gene: TRBV9
CDR3 DNA: TGTGCCAGCAGCGTGAGCGGGAGGACAGATACGCAGTATTTT
CDR3 protein: CASSVSGRTDTQYF

D gene: TRBD2
J gene: TRBJ2-7
clone size: .
V gene: TRBV3-1/TRBV3-2
CDR3 DNA: TGTGCCAGCAGCCAACGTAGCGGGATCTACGAGCAGTACTTC
CDR3 protein: CASSQRSGIYEQYF

D gene: TRBD1
J gene: TRBJ2-4
clone size: few
V gene: TRBV5-4
CDR3 DNA: TGTGCCAGCAGCTCGGGGCTGACAGGGTTGGCCAAAAACATTCAGTACTTC
CDR3 protein: CASSSGLTGLAKNIQYF

D gene: .
J gene: TRBJ2-5
clone size: once
V gene: TRBV6-2/TRBV6-3
CDR3 DNA: TGTGCCAGCAGTTACACAAATCCTCCGTGGGGGGTGGGCGAGACCCAGTACTTC
CDR3 protein: CASSYTNPPWGVGETQYF

D gene: .
J gene: TRBJ1-1
clone size: .
V gene: TRBV5-1
CDR3 DNA: TGCGCCAGCAGCTCGAGGGGTAGGGGTTCGGGGAACACTGAAGCTTTCTTT
CDR3 protein: CASSSRGRGSGNTEAFF

D gene: .
J gene: TRBJ2-1
clone size: once
V gene: TRBV20-1
CDR3 DNA: TGCAGTGCTAGTGGGGGCGTGTTGTACAATGAGCAGTTCTTC
CDR3 protein: CSASGGVLYNEQFF

D gene: .
J gene: TRBJ2-2
clone size: few
V gene: TRBV5-8
CDR3 DNA: TGTGCCAGCAGCATAACACTAGTGACCGGGGAGCTGTTTTTT
CDR3 protein: CASSITLVTGELFF

D gene: .
J gene: TRBJ2-1
clone size: once
V gene: TRBV10-3
CDR3 DNA: TGTGCCATCAGTGAGTCGACTCTTTATCGCACGGGGCCGCGCGGGAACAATGAGCAGTTCTTC
CDR3 protein: CAISESTLYRTGPRGNNEQFF

D gene: .
J gene: TRBJ2-2
clone size: few
V gene: TRBV19
CDR3 DNA: TGTGCCAGTAGTATAGAAGGGGGAGGAACCGGGGAGCTGTTTTTT
CDR3 protein: CASSIEGGGTGELFF